This T cell receptor beta chain was sequenced for a study of metastatic and nonmetastatic thyroid tumors. This clone was found many times. From the PCR reads, TCRdb re-called clones with MiXCR. The repertoire includes approximately 30,000 clones, more than 20% of them detected once, and approximately 2.3% sits in the top ten. All patients were treatment-naive before thyroid surgery. The source of this sequence is a female donor with papillary thyroid cancer or a benign thyroid nodule (not recorded which). Some clones in this sample may be carry-over from other donors' samples. The material sequenced was blood.

The CDR3: CSVGGGRNSGNTIYF. The CDR3 nucleotides read TGCAGCGTTGGAGGAGGACGGAACTCTGGAAACACCATATATTTT. The chain combines TRBV29-1 with TRBJ1-3, with D hard to call. Deletions cut 4 bases from V and 0 bases from J, with 13 bases between. The germline CDR1 and CDR2 sequences are SQVTM and ANQGSEA. The CDR3 spans 15 residues.